These T cell receptor beta chains were read from a single sample in a study of T-cell memory formation after mild COVID-19. TCRdb reprocessed the 5' RACE reads via MiXCR and lists one record per CDR3 protein. This sample carries tens of thousands of distinct CDR3 sequences, 6% to 7% of them seen once, and the ten largest clones take less than 0.95%. Sequenced sample: PBMCs or a T cell subset sorted from them (not recorded which). Receptors were obtained from an adult who had mild COVID-19 (a few samples of this study predate the infection). Cell type and time point are not known. Both conserved end residues are part of each CDR3. D genes are given only for firm matches. Part of the rows lack a size; the others show once, few, many or a class for expanded clones.

v_gene,j_gene,abundance,d_gene,CDR3aa,CDR3nt
TRBV30,TRBJ2-5,few,.,CAWRKADQETQYF,TGTGCCTGGAGAAAAGCGGACCAAGAGACCCAGTACTTC
TRBV27,TRBJ2-1,.,.,CASRPDGNEQFF,TGTGCCAGCAGACCAGACGGGAATGAGCAGTTCTTC
TRBV25-1,TRBJ1-4,many,.,CASSVQGFNEKLFF,TGTGCCAGCAGTGTCCAGGGCTTCAATGAAAAACTGTTTTTT
TRBV5-1,TRBJ2-1,many,.,CASSPGGNNEQFF,TGCGCCAGCAGTCCAGGGGGGAACAATGAGCAGTTCTTC
TRBV12-3/TRBV12-4,TRBJ2-6,.,.,CATLQAIDSGANVLTF,TGTGCCACCTTACAGGCTATCGACTCTGGGGCCAACGTCCTGACTTTC
TRBV30,TRBJ1-1,.,.,CAWRRKSEAFF,TGTGCCTGGAGGAGGAAGTCTGAAGCTTTCTTT
TRBV15,TRBJ1-1,few,.,CATSSADRNTEAFF,TGTGCCACCAGCAGCGCCGACAGGAACACTGAAGCTTTCTTT
TRBV7-3,TRBJ1-1,many,.,CASSYQRNTEAFF,TGTGCCAGCAGCTATCAGCGGAACACTGAAGCTTTCTTT
TRBV6-6,TRBJ2-7,many,.,CASSPSSAVEQYF,TGTGCCAGCAGTCCATCTTCAGCCGTGGAGCAGTACTTC
TRBV7-2,TRBJ2-7,many,TRBD1,CASSPIRDSHREQYF,TGTGCCAGCAGCCCGATTCGGGACAGTCACCGCGAGCAGTACTTC
TRBV18,TRBJ2-7,.,.,CASSPNSAEEQYF,TGTGCCAGCTCACCGAACAGCGCGGAAGAGCAGTACTTC
TRBV6-2/TRBV6-3,TRBJ2-7,.,.,CASAGSSHEQYF,TGTGCCAGCGCTGGGAGTAGCCACGAGCAGTACTTC
TRBV7-7,TRBJ2-1,many,TRBD2,CASSPQGAGGPNEQFF,TGTGCCAGCAGCCCCCAGGGAGCGGGGGGGCCCAATGAGCAGTTCTTC
TRBV7-2,TRBJ1-6,many,.,CASSLPDRNSPLHF,TGTGCCAGCAGCTTACCCGACAGGAATTCACCCCTCCACTTT
TRBV6-6,TRBJ2-4,many,.,CASSPLMATAKNIQYF,TGTGCCAGCAGTCCCCTGATGGCCACCGCCAAAAACATTCAGTACTTC
TRBV2,TRBJ2-3,many,.,CASSFLPTDTQYF,TGTGCCAGCAGTTTCCTCCCCACAGATACGCAGTATTTT
TRBV7-2,TRBJ1-2,many,.,CASSNSRGAGYGYTF,TGTGCCAGCAGCAATTCTAGGGGGGCTGGCTATGGCTACACCTTC
TRBV5-1,TRBJ2-1,many,TRBD2,CASSHELAAYNEQFF,TGCGCCAGCAGCCACGAACTAGCGGCCTACAATGAGCAGTTCTTC
TRBV7-2,TRBJ2-1,many,TRBD2,CASSVSGASSYNEQFF,TGTGCCAGCAGCGTGAGCGGGGCGAGCTCCTACAATGAGCAGTTCTTC
TRBV12-5,TRBJ2-3,many,TRBD2,CASGGSGASTDTQYF,TGTGCTAGTGGGGGTAGCGGGGCTAGCACAGATACGCAGTATTTT
TRBV12-3/TRBV12-4,TRBJ2-5,many,TRBD2,CASSLSLAGGETQYF,TGTGCCAGCAGTTTGAGCCTAGCGGGAGGAGAGACCCAGTACTTC
TRBV5-1,TRBJ2-1,many,.,CASSLADEQFF,TGCGCCAGCAGCTTAGCTGATGAGCAGTTCTTC
TRBV6-5,TRBJ2-3,few,.,CASSWGLDTDTQYF,TGTGCCAGCAGTTGGGGGTTGGATACAGATACGCAGTATTTT
TRBV5-5,TRBJ2-5,many,.,CASSASFRVETQYF,TGTGCCAGCAGCGCCTCCTTTCGCGTAGAGACCCAGTACTTC
TRBV2,TRBJ2-2,.,TRBD1,CARGQGSTGELFF,TGTGCCAGAGGACAGGGGAGCACCGGGGAGCTGTTTTTT
TRBV6-2/TRBV6-3,TRBJ2-4,.,.,CASSFGGQLAKNIQYF,TGTGCCAGCAGTTTCGGAGGGCAGCTAGCCAAAAACATTCAGTACTTC
TRBV4-2,TRBJ2-1,many,TRBD2,CASSEKSPGLAGLNEQFF,TGTGCCAGCAGCGAAAAAAGTCCGGGACTAGCGGGACTCAATGAGCAGTTCTTC
TRBV18,TRBJ1-1,many,.,CASAAGISQGQRTEAFF,TGTGCCAGCGCGGCCGGCATTTCACAGGGTCAAAGGACTGAAGCTTTCTTT
TRBV6-5,TRBJ1-1,many,.,CASKRGSNTEAFF,TGTGCCAGCAAAAGGGGTTCGAACACTGAAGCTTTCTTT
TRBV7-9,TRBJ1-2,.,.,CASSLAGVSQGYTF,TGTGCCAGCAGCTTAGCGGGCGTCTCGCAAGGCTACACCTTC
TRBV30,TRBJ1-5,.,.,CAWSATSRSQPQHF,TGTGCCTGGAGTGCTACCAGCCGGAGTCAGCCCCAGCATTTT
TRBV11-2,TRBJ2-3,many,.,CASSLMTDTQYF,TGTGCCAGCAGCTTAATGACAGATACGCAGTATTTT
TRBV24-1,TRBJ2-3,.,.,CATSQGARGDTQYF,TGTGCCACCAGTCAAGGGGCGAGGGGGGATACGCAGTATTTT
TRBV7-2,TRBJ2-7,few,.,CASSSPAYEQYF,TGTGCCAGCAGCTCACCCGCCTACGAGCAGTACTTC
TRBV5-1,TRBJ2-7,many,.,CASSLGGGPTSYEQYF,TGCGCCAGCAGCTTGGGCGGGGGCCCGACGTCCTACGAGCAGTACTTC
TRBV18,TRBJ2-5,many,.,CASSPSSLGRAKRIQETQYF,TGTGCCAGCTCACCATCCTCTCTTGGCAGGGCAAAGCGTATCCAAGAGACCCAGTACTTC
TRBV7-2,TRBJ1-1,many,TRBD1,CASSPDRVQEAFF,TGTGCCAGCAGCCCCGACAGGGTGCAGGAAGCTTTCTTT
TRBV5-6,TRBJ2-3,many,.,CASSPRWRTSSVDTQYF,TGTGCCAGCAGCCCCCGATGGAGGACCTCCTCCGTGGATACGCAGTATTTT
TRBV9,TRBJ1-2,.,TRBD1,CASSVDHYPGTGFEGYTF,TGTGCCAGCAGCGTCGATCACTATCCCGGGACAGGGTTCGAGGGCTACACCTTC
TRBV15,TRBJ2-5,many,TRBD1,CATSRGARGRRETQYF,TGTGCCACCAGCAGAGGTGCCAGGGGGCGCCGAGAGACCCAGTACTTC
TRBV25-1,TRBJ2-2,many,.,CASSEYDMDAGELFF,TGTGCCAGCAGTGAATATGATATGGATGCCGGGGAGCTGTTTTTT
TRBV30,TRBJ2-1,many,TRBD2,CAWSVIRGGSNEQFF,TGTGCCTGGAGTGTAATCCGGGGGGGAAGCAATGAGCAGTTCTTC
TRBV12-3/TRBV12-4,TRBJ2-2,many,TRBD2,CASSRTRGTNSGELFF,TGTGCCAGCAGCCGGACCCGCGGGACTAACTCCGGGGAGCTGTTTTTT
TRBV6-5,TRBJ1-5,few,.,CASSSLGGSGQPQHF,TGTGCCAGCAGTTCGTTAGGGGGGAGTGGTCAGCCCCAGCATTTT
TRBV20-1,TRBJ2-5,many,.,CSARGPNLEYQETQYF,TGCAGTGCTAGGGGACCGAACCTTGAATACCAAGAGACCCAGTACTTC
TRBV7-8,TRBJ2-1,many,.,CASSSRQRSYNEQFF,TGTGCCAGCAGCTCCCGACAGCGTAGCTACAATGAGCAGTTCTTC
TRBV4-3,TRBJ2-7,many,TRBD1,CASSQDRPGGSYEQYF,TGCGCCAGCAGCCAAGATCGGCCAGGGGGATCCTACGAGCAGTACTTC
TRBV7-7,TRBJ2-3,few,.,CASSSGTQRADTQYF,TGTGCTAGCAGCTCTGGGACCCAACGAGCGGATACGCAGTATTTT
TRBV3-1,TRBJ1-1,.,TRBD1,CASSPETGGAFF,TGTGCCAGCAGCCCAGAAACAGGGGGAGCTTTCTTT
TRBV12-3/TRBV12-4,TRBJ2-1,.,TRBD1,CASSFGDRGRQFF,TGTGCCAGCAGTTTTGGGGACAGGGGACGGCAGTTCTTC
TRBV3-1,TRBJ1-2,.,.,CASSPGASNYGYTF,TGTGCCAGCAGCCCGGGGGCCTCTAACTATGGCTACACCTTC
TRBV7-7,TRBJ2-7,.,.,CASSLYQGPYEQYF,TGTGCTAGCAGCTTATATCAGGGTCCCTACGAGCAGTACTTC
TRBV20-1,TRBJ1-2,many,.,CSAPGQIYGYTF,TGCAGTGCTCCTGGACAGATCTATGGCTACACCTTC